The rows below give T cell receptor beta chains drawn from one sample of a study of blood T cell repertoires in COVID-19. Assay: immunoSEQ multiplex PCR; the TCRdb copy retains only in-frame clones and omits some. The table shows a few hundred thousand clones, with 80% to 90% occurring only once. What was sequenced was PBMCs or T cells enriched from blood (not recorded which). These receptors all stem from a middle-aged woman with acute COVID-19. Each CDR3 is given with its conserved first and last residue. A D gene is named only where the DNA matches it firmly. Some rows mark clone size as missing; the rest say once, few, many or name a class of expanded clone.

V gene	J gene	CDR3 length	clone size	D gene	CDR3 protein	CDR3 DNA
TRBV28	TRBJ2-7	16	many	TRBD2	CASYTWGGTRSYEQYF	TGTGCCAGCTATACTTGGGGAGGGACGAGGTCCTACGAGCAGTACTTC
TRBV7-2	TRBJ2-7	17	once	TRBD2	CASSLEPGTSGRNEQYF	TGTGCCAGCAGCTTAGAGCCCGGGACTAGCGGGAGAAACGAGCAGTACTTC
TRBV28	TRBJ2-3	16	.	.	CASSLQRRIGTDTQYF	TGTGCCAGCAGTTTACAGCGAAGGATCGGCACAGATACGCAGTATTTT
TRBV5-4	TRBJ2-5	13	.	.	CASSLWPQETQYF	TGTGCCAGCAGCTTATGGCCTCAAGAGACCCAGTACTTC
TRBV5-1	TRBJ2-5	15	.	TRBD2	CASSLGLAGSETQYF	TGCGCCAGCAGCTTGGGGCTAGCGGGATCAGAGACCCAGTACTTC
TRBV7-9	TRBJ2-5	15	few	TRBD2	CASRQGKRELETQYF	TGTGCCAGCAGGCAGGGGAAGCGGGAGTTGGAGACCCAGTACTTC
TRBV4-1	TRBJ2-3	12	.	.	CASSLPGDTQYF	TGCGCCAGCTCCCTTCCGGGAGATACGCAGTATTTT
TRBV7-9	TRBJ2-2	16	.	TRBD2	CASSLLAGGAPGELFF	TGTGCCAGCAGCTTACTAGCGGGAGGGGCGCCCGGGGAGCTGTTTTTT
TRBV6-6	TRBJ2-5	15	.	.	CASNKIEGGLKTQYF	TGTGCCAGCAACAAGATAGAGGGGGGGCTGAAGACCCAGTACTTC
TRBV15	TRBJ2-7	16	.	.	CATSREGALSPYEQYF	TGTGCCACCAGCAGAGAAGGGGCCCTAAGCCCCTACGAGCAGTACTTC
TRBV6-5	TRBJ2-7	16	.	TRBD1	CASSYTSGTDFYEQYF	TGTGCCAGCAGTTACACATCCGGGACAGACTTCTACGAGCAGTACTTC
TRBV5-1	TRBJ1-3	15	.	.	CASSLDLSSGNTIYF	TGCGCCAGCAGCTTGGATCTGAGCTCTGGAAACACCATATATTTT
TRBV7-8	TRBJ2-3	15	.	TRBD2	CASTGTRGRANTQYF	TGTGCCAGCACCGGAACCCGGGGGAGGGCCAATACGCAGTATTTT
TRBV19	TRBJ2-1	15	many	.	CASSNYPSSYNEQFF	TGTGCCAGTAGCAACTACCCGAGCTCCTACAATGAGCAGTTCTTC
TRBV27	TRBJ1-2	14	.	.	CATTNLDRGYGYTF	TGTGCCACCACTAACCTGGACAGAGGCTATGGCTACACCTTC
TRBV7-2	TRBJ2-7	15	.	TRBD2	CASSLVAGGPREQYF	TGTGCCAGCAGCTTAGTAGCGGGAGGGCCTCGGGAGCAGTACTTC
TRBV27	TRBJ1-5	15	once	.	CASSPAQGSTHPQHF	TGTGCCAGCAGTCCCGCGCAGGGGTCGACACACCCCCAGCATTTT
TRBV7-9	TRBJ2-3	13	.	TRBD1	CASSRQGPDTQYF	TGTGCCAGCAGCCGACAGGGACCTGATACGCAGTATTTT
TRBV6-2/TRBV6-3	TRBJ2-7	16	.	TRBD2	CASSPTSGSTGGEQYF	TGTGCCAGCAGTCCGACTAGCGGGAGTACTGGGGGCGAGCAGTACTTC
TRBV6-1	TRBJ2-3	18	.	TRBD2	CASSERRWTSGRADTQYF	TGTGCCAGCAGTGAACGCCGCTGGACTAGCGGGAGGGCCGATACGCAGTATTTT
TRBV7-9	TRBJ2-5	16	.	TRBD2	CASSLSSGGKQETQYF	TGTGCCAGCAGCTTATCTAGCGGAGGGAAACAAGAGACCCAGTACTTC
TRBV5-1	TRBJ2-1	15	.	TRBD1	CASSPGQGSYNEQFF	TGCGCCAGCAGCCCCGGACAGGGCTCCTACAATGAGCAGTTCTTC
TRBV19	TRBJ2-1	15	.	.	CASSIDLSAYNEQFF	TGTGCCAGTAGTATAGATCTTTCAGCCTACAATGAGCAGTTCTTC
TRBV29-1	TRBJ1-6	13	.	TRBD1	CSVQTGEGSPLHF	TGCAGCGTTCAGACAGGGGAGGGCTCACCCCTCCACTTT
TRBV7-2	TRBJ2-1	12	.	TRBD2	CASSFRREVQFF	TGTGCCAGCAGTTTTCGACGGGAGGTGCAGTTCTTC
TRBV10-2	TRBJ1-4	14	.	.	CASSESGNNEKLFF	TGCGCCAGCAGTGAATCAGGGAATAATGAAAAACTGTTTTTT
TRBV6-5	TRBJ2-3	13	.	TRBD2	CASRSGAPGTQYF	TGTGCCAGCAGAAGCGGGGCCCCGGGAACGCAGTATTTT
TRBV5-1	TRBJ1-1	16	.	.	CASSLGVLVRATEAFF	TGCGCCAGCAGCTTGGGCGTCCTTGTGCGAGCCACTGAAGCTTTCTTT
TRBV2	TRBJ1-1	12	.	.	CASSGEPSLAFF	TGTGCCAGCAGTGGCGAACCTTCCTTGGCTTTCTTT
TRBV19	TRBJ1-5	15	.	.	CASDSGVFSNQPQHF	TGTGCCAGTGATTCGGGAGTGTTTAGCAATCAGCCCCAGCATTTT
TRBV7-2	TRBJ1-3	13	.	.	CASKPVSGNTIYF	TGTGCCAGCAAGCCCGTATCTGGAAACACCATATATTTT
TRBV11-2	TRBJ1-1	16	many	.	CASSLDYGLTNTEAFF	TGTGCCAGCAGCTTAGACTATGGACTTACGAACACTGAAGCTTTCTTT
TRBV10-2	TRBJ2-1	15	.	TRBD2	CASRELAGAPGEQFF	TGCGCCAGCAGGGAACTAGCGGGAGCCCCGGGTGAGCAGTTCTTC
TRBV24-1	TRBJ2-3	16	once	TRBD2	CATSDNSGRALDTQYF	TGTGCCACCAGTGATAACAGCGGGAGGGCCTTGGATACGCAGTATTTT
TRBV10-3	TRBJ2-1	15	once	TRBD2	CAIRVTSGSLGEQFF	TGTGCCATCAGGGTGACTAGCGGGAGTTTGGGGGAGCAGTTCTTC
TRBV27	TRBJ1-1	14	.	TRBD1	CASARQGTNTEAFF	TGTGCCAGCGCTAGACAGGGGACGAACACTGAAGCTTTCTTT
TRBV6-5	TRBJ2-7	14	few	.	CASSTSGLSYEQYF	TGTGCCAGCAGTACCTCGGGACTGAGCTACGAGCAGTACTTC
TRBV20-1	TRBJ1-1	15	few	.	CSASEGRVMNTEAFF	TGCAGTGCTAGTGAAGGGAGGGTTATGAACACTGAAGCTTTCTTT
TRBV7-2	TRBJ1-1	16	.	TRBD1	CASSFGQGAPSTEAFF	TGTGCCAGCAGTTTCGGACAGGGGGCTCCGAGCACTGAAGCTTTCTTT
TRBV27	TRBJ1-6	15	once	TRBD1	CASRPRGQGTSPLHF	TGTGCCAGCAGACCGAGAGGACAGGGTACTTCACCCCTCCACTTT
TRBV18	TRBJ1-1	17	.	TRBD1	CASSPTTGAFKNTEAFF	TGTGCCAGCTCACCGACTACAGGGGCGTTTAAGAACACTGAAGCTTTCTTT
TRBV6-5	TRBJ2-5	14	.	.	CASRGPGSQETQYF	TGTGCCAGCAGGGGGCCCGGCAGTCAAGAGACCCAGTACTTC
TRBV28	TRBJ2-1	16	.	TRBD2	CASSSRTSGRWNEQFF	TGTGCCAGCAGTTCTCGGACTAGCGGGAGATGGAATGAGCAGTTCTTC